This T cell receptor (beta chain) was sequenced in a study of shared clonotypes between healthy human individuals. Regarding the study as a whole: Lower generation probabilities were found for non-shared clonotypes than for those shared by all four donors.

For this clone: Its antigen is currently unknown.

The protocol was immunoSEQ multiplex PCR, while the TCRdb copy is restricted to in-frame clones and leaves out a portion. The profile shows approximately 650,000 clones, nearly 97% of them singletons. Positive CCR7 selection of CD45RO-negative cells yielded the naive CD8 cells, and terminally differentiated effector memory CD45RA+ cells were excluded. The receptor was isolated from a woman in her twenties or thirties in good health. The specimen sequenced was naive CD8+ T cells sorted from blood.

For the CDR3, the DNA is TGTGCCAGCAGCTTAGAACCGCAGTTATCTGAGGCAGATACGCAGTATTTT. Translating it yields CASSLEPQLSEADTQYF. The chain recombines TRBV11-2 with TRBJ2-3; D gene ambiguous. The CDR3 covers 17 residues. Germline CDR1 reads SGHAT; CDR2 reads FQNNGV. V gave up 0 bases and J gave up 4 bases, with 17 bases separating them. Drawing the rest from reference TRBV11-2 and TRBJ2-3, the complete variable domain is EAGVAQSPRYKIIEKRQSVAFWCNPISGHATLYWYQQILGQGPKLLIQFQNNGVVDDSQLPKDRFSAERLKGVDSTLKIQPAKLEDSAVYLCASSLEPQLSEADTQYFGPGTRLTVL.